This is a list of T cell receptor beta chains from one sample in a study of CD8+ T cells in alopecia areata. Clones were sequenced by immunoSEQ multiplex PCR, and TCRdb holds only the in-frame ones, with some missing. The sample lists about 190,000 clones; around 60% were seen once. The sequenced sample was CD4+ T cells sorted from blood, obtained at week 4, from a patient treated with tofacitinib. The receptors were gathered from a human donor with alopecia areata. Both conserved end residues are part of each CDR3. A D gene is named only where the DNA matches it firmly. Some rows mark clone size as missing; the rest say once, few, many or name a class of expanded clone.

D gene | clone size | J gene | V gene | CDR3 protein
TRBD1 | - | TRBJ2-3 | TRBV7-9 | CASSARQGYSTDTQYF
- | few | TRBJ1-1 | TRBV12-5 | CASGLAPRVGNTEAFF
- | once | TRBJ2-5 | TRBV5-1 | CASSRSPGPQETQYF
- | - | TRBJ1-4 | TRBV9 | CASSGDPDSTLNEKLFF
- | few | TRBJ2-7 | TRBV9 | CASSVGAGEYEQYF
- | few | TRBJ2-7 | TRBV7-2 | CASSLSRSAYEQYF
TRBD2 | few | TRBJ2-5 | TRBV6-6 | CASSLGLAGETQYF
- | - | TRBJ2-5 | TRBV18 | CASSPPAETQYF
- | few | TRBJ1-5 | TRBV25-1 | CASRAGTNQPQHF
- | - | TRBJ2-1 | TRBV11-2 | CASSLDMNNEQFF
- | - | TRBJ2-7 | TRBV10-3 | CAISVSSSYEQYF
TRBD1 | - | TRBJ1-2 | TRBV6-1 | CASSPTTGTNYGYTF
- | - | TRBJ2-1 | TRBV29-1 | CSVSIRTKSYNEQFF
- | - | TRBJ1-5 | TRBV30 | CAWSPRLDQPQHF
TRBD1 | - | TRBJ2-1 | TRBV10-3 | CATHRDRGNEQFF
TRBD1 | - | TRBJ2-7 | TRBV28 | CASSLFPTGDSYEQYF
TRBD1 | - | TRBJ1-4 | TRBV29-1 | CSVVDRGSEKLFF
- | - | TRBJ2-3 | TRBV29-1 | CSVAGENTDTQYF
- | - | TRBJ2-7 | TRBV15 | CATSIPGYEQYF
TRBD2 | - | TRBJ2-2 | TRBV5-1 | CASSLQGLAGTRVTGELFF
TRBD2 | - | TRBJ2-3 | TRBV5-1 | CASSFLTSSSTDTQYF
- | - | TRBJ1-5 | TRBV25-1 | CASSEPYSNQPQHF
TRBD1 | - | TRBJ2-1 | TRBV29-1 | CSVRDRGGTEQFF
- | - | TRBJ2-4 | TRBV7-9 | CASSLGTGKNIQYF
TRBD1 | many | TRBJ2-3 | TRBV18 | CASSPGQVGADTQYF
- | few | TRBJ1-1 | TRBV7-3 | CASSLDRDTEAFF
- | few | TRBJ2-3 | TRBV30 | CAWSRLVGITDTQYF
- | - | TRBJ1-1 | TRBV9 | CASSVLGQSSTEAFF
- | few | TRBJ2-5 | TRBV7-2 | CASSLGPEREYF
TRBD1 | - | TRBJ2-5 | TRBV7-7 | CASSLGTGSQETQYF
- | - | TRBJ1-2 | TRBV6-5 | CASSPRPSEGSGYTF
- | - | TRBJ2-1 | TRBV13 | CASSFLRGSYNEQFF
TRBD2 | many | TRBJ2-3 | TRBV29-1 | CSVEGLAGGPDTQYF
- | - | TRBJ1-1 | TRBV10-3 | CATSGPQQVEAFF
TRBD1 | - | TRBJ2-2 | TRBV29-1 | CSVSLDRITGELFF
- | - | TRBJ2-7 | TRBV6-5 | CASSYRELSGEQYF
TRBD1 | once | TRBJ2-7 | TRBV14 | CASSPRQGIIREQYF